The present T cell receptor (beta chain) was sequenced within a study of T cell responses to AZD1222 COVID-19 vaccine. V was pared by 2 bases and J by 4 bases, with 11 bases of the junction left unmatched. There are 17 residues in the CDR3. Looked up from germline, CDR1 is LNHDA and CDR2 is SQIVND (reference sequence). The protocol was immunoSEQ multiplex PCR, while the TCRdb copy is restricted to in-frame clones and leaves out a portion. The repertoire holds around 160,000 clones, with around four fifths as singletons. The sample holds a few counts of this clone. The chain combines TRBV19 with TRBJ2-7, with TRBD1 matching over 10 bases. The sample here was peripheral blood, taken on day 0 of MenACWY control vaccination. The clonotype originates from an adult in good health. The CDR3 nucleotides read TGTGCCAGTAGTATACTATTGGTGACAGGGGGCTCTTACGAGCAGTACTTC. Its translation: CASSILLVTGGSYEQYF. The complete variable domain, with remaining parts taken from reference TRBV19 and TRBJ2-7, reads DGGITQSPKYLFRKEGQNVTLSCEQNLNHDAMYWYRQDPGQGLRLIYYSQIVNDFQKGDIAEGYSVSREKKESFPLTVTSAQKNPTAFYLCASSILLVTGGSYEQYFGPGTRLTVT.